The sample holds many counts of the clone carrying this TCR beta chain. These data originate in a study of T cells in Graves' hyperthyroidism and ophthalmopathy. V was cut by 4 bases and J by 1 base, with 15 bases left in between. The CDR3 covers 16 residues. CDR1 MDHEN and CDR2 SYDVKM come from the germline V gene. TCR beta CDR3 regions were amplified from RNA transcripts. The HTBI primer set drove a first-round RT-PCR of the TCR CDR3. TCRdb recomputed calls from the multiplex PCR reads with MiXCR, one row per CDR3 protein. Among 700,000 or so distinct CDR3 sequences listed, approximately 15% were seen once.

This sequence joins TRBV28 and TRBJ2-3, with D maybe TRBD1 (6 bases). The sample comprised blood. This receptor was taken from a woman in her forties or fifties with Graves' ophthalmopathy. CDR3 sequence reads: CASSSNRERRTDTQYF. The CDR3 region has the DNA TGTGCCAGCAGTTCCAACAGGGAGCGGCGCACAGATACGCAGTATTTT. The full variable domain, its missing parts supplied by reference TRBV28 and TRBJ2-3, is DVKVTQSSRYLVKRTGEKVFLECVQDMDHENMFWYRQDPGLGLRLIYFSYDVKMKEKGDIPEGYSVSREKKERFSLILESASTNQTSMYLCASSSNRERRTDTQYFGPGTRLTVL.